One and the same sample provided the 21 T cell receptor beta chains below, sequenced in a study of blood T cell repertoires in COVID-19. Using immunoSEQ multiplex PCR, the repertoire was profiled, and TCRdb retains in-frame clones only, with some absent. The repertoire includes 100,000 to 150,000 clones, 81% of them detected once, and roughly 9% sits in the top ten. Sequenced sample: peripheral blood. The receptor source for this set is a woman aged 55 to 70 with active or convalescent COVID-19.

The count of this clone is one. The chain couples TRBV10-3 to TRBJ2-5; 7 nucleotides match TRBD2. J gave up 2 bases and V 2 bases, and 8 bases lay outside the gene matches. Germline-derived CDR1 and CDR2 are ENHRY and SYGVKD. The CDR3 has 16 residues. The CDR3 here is CAISEPAGSHQETQYF. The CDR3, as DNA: TGTGCCATCAGTGAGCCAGCGGGGAGCCATCAAGAGACCCAGTACTTC.

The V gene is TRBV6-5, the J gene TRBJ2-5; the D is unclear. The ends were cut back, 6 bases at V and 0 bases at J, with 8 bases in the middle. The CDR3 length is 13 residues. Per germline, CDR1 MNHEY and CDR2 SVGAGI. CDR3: CASRAVYQETQYF. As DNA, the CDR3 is TGTGCCAGCAGGGCCGTGTACCAAGAGACCCAGTACTTC.

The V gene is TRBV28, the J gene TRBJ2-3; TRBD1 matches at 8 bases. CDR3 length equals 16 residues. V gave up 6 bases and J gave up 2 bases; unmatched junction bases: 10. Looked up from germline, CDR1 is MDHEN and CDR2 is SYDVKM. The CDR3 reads CASSPLGTGNTDTQYF. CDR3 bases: TGTGCCAGCAGCCCTCTCGGGACAGGTAACACAGATACGCAGTATTTT.

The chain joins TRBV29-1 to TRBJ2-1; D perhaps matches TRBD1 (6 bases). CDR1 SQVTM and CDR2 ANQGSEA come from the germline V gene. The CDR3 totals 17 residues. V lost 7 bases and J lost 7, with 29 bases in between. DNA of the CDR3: TGCAGCGGGGCCGGTGGGGACGTCAATCAAGGGGGAAATGAGCAGTTCTTC. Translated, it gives CSGAGGDVNQGGNEQFF.

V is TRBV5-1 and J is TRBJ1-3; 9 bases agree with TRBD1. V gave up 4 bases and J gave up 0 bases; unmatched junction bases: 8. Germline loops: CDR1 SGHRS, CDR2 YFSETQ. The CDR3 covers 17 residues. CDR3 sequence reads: CASSRSPGQGSGNTIYF. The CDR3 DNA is TGCGCCAGCAGCAGGAGCCCGGGACAGGGCTCTGGAAACACCATATATTTT.

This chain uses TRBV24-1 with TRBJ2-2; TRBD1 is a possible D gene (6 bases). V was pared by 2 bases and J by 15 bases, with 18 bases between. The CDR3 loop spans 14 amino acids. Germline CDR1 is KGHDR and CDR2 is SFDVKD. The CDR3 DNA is TGTGCCACCAGTGATTCGTCAGGGGTCCCCAGGGTGTTTTTT. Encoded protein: CATSDSSGVPRVFF.

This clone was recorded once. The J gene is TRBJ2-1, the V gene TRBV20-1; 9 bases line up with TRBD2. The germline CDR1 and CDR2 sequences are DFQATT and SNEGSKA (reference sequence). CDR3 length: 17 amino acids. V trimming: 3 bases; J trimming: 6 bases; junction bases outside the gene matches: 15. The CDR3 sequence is CSASRAGGAEVLNEQFF. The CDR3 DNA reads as TGCAGTGCTAGTCGCGCGGGAGGGGCCGAGGTTCTCAATGAGCAGTTCTTC.

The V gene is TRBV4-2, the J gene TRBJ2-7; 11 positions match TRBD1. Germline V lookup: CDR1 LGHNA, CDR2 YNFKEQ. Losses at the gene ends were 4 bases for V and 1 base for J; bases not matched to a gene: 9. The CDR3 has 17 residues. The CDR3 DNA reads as TGTGCCAGCAGCCCGAGGACAGGGGGCGAAGAATCCTACGAGCAGTACTTC. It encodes CASSPRTGGEESYEQYF.

CDR3 DNA sequence: TGTGCCAGTAGTATAGTGAATAGCGGGAGAGAGCGGCAGTTCTTC. It codes for CASSIVNSGRERQFF. This rearrangement joins TRBV19 to TRBJ2-1; 9 nucleotides align to TRBD2. This CDR3 comprises 15 residues. CDR1 is LNHDA, CDR2 SQIVND, per germline (reference sequence). V gave up 1 base and J gave up 12 bases; unmatched junction bases: 10. Full variable domain (missing parts from reference TRBV19 and TRBJ2-1): DGGITQSPKYLFRKEGQNVTLSCEQNLNHDAMYWYRQDPGQGLRLIYYSQIVNDFQKGDIAEGYSVSREKKESFPLTVTSAQKNPTAFYLCASSIVNSGRERQFFGPGTRLTVL.

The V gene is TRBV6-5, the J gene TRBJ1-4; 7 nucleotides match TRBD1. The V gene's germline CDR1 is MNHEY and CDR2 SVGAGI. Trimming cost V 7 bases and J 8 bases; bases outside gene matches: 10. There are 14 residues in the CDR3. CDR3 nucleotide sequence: TGTGCCAGCACCTTGGGACAGTTCGGCGAAAAACTGTTTTTT. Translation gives CASTLGQFGEKLFF.

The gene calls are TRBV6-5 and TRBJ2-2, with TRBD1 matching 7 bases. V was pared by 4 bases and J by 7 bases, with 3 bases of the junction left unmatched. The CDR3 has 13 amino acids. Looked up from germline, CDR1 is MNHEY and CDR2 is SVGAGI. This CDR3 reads CASSLRTGGELFF. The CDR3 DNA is TGTGCCAGCAGTTTGCGGACAGGCGGGGAGCTGTTTTTT.

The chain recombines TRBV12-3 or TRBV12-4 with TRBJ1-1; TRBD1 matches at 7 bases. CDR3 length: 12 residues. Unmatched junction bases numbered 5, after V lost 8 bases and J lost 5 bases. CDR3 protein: CASQQGSTEAFF. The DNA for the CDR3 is TGTGCCAGCCAACAGGGGAGTACTGAAGCTTTCTTT.

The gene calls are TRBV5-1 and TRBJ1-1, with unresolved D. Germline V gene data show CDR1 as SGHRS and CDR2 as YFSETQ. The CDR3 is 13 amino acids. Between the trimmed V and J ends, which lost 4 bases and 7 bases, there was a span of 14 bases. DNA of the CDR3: TGCGCCAGCAGCCTAGACGGAGGCTTTGAAGCTTTCTTT. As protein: CASSLDGGFEAFF.

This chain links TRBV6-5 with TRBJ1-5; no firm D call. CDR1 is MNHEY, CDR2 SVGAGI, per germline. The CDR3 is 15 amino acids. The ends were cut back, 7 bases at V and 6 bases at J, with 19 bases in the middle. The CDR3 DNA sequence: TGTGCCAGCACTGCGCCGGGAAACATTGGTCAGCCCCAGCATTTT. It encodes CASTAPGNIGQPQHF.

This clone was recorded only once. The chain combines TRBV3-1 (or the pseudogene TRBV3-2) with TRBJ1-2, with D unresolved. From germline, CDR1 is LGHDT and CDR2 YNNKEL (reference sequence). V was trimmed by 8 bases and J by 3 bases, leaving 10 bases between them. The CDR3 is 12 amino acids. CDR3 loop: CASRSGYYGYTF. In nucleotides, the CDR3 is TGTGCCAGCCGGTCGGGGTACTATGGCTACACCTTC.

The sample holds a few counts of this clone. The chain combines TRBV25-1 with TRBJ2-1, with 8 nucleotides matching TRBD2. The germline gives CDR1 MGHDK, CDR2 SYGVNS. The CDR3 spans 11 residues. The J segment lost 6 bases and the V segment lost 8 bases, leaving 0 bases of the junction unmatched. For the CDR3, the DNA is TGTGCCAGCGGGACTAGCAATGAGCAGTTCTTC. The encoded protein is CASGTSNEQFF.

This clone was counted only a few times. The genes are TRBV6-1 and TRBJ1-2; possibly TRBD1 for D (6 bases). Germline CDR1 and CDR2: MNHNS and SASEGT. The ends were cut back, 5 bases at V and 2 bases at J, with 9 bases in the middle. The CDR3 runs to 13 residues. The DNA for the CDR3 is TGTGCCAGCAGTCAACAGGGAAACTATGGCTACACCTTC. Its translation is CASSQQGNYGYTF.

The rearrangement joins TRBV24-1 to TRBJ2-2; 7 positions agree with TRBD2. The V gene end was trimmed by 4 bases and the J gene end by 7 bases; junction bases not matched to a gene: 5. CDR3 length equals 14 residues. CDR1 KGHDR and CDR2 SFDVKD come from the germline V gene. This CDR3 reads CATSEGGTDGELFF. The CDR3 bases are TGTGCCACCAGTGAGGGGGGGACGGACGGGGAGCTGTTTTTT.

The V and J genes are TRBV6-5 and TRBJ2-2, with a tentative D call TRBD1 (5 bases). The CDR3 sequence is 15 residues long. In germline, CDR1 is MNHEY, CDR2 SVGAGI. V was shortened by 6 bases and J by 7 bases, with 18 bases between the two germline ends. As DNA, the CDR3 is TGTGCCAGCAGGATCTCGGACACCTTGGTCGGGGAGCTGTTTTTT. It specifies CASRISDTLVGELFF.

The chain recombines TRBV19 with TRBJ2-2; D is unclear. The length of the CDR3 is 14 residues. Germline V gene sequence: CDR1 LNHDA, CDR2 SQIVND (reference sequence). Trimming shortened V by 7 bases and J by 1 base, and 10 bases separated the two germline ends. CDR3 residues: CASTVVENTGELFF. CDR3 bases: TGTGCCAGTACGGTGGTAGAGAACACCGGGGAGCTGTTTTTT.

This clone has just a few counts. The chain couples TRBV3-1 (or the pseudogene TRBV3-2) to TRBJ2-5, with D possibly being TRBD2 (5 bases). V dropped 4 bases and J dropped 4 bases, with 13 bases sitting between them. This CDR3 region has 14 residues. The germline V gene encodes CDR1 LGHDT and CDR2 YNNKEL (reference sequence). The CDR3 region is CASSRPGKLETQYF. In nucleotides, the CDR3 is TGTGCCAGCAGCCGCCCCGGGAAGCTAGAGACCCAGTACTTC.